Listed below are T cell receptor beta chains from one sample, sequenced in a study of cytomegalovirus exposure and HLA in healthy donors. The protocol was immunoSEQ multiplex PCR, while the TCRdb copy is restricted to in-frame clones and leaves out a portion. The table includes approximately 190,000 clones, around 90% detected once. The sequenced material came from PBMCs. These TCRs come from a boy aged 2 to 10 in good health and CMV-seronegative. Both conserved end residues are part of each CDR3.

V: TRBV7-6; CDR3: CASNQGADTGELFF
V: TRBV5-6; CDR3: CASSLVIGYVQYF
V: TRBV9; CDR3: CASSVDPGSNYGYTF
V: TRBV11-2; CDR3: CASSLGVLSERAHYNEQFF
V: TRBV20-1; CDR3: CSAGGAPLHF
V: TRBV19; CDR3: CASSIGQGAGDTQYF
V: TRBV28; CDR3: CASSPGQPQHF
V: TRBV5-1; CDR3: CASSLPRQASGGSTDTQYF
V: TRBV6-5; CDR3: CASSYSTVATEAFF
V: TRBV7-9; CDR3: CASSGAAFATNEKLFF
V: TRBV19; CDR3: CASKTGTGNTIYF
V: TRBV28; CDR3: CASSSDTGNYGYTF
V: TRBV18; CDR3: CASSPAEINQPQHF
V: TRBV28; CDR3: CASSIEGAGNQPQHF
V: TRBV11-2; CDR3: CASSLVQADTQYF
V: TRBV7-9; CDR3: CSSRGLAESSYEQYF
V: TRBV2; CDR3: CASIAGGPLTGELFF
V: TRBV28; CDR3: CASRWTATYEQYF